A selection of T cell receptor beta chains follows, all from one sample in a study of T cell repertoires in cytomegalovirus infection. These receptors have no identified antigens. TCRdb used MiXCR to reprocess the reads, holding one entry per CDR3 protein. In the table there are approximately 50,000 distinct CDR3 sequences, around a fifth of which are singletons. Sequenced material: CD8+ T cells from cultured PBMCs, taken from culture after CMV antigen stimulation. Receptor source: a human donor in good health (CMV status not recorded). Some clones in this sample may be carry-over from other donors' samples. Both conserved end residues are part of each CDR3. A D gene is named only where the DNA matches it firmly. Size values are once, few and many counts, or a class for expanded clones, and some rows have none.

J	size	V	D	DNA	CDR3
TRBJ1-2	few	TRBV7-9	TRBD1	TGTGCCAGCAGCCCCCCGGGGACAGCTAACTATGGCTACACCTTC	CASSPPGTANYGYTF
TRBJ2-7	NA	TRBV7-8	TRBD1	TGTGCCAGCAGCCGGGACAGGCGGAACTACGAGCAGTACTTC	CASSRDRRNYEQYF
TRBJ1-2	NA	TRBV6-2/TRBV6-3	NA	TGTGCCAGCAGGACCCGAGGGGAAAACTATGGCTACACCTTC	CASRTRGENYGYTF
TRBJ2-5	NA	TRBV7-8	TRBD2	TGTGCCAGCAGCCCTAGCGGGGGGTCGGGAGAGACCCAGTACTTC	CASSPSGGSGETQYF
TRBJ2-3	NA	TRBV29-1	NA	TGCAGCGTTGAACCCTCGGGCCGTCTAGGGGGAGATACGCAGTATTTT	CSVEPSGRLGGDTQYF
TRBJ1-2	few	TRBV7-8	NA	TGTGCCAGCAGCTCCGGGCTAACCCACTGGGGCTACACCTTC	CASSSGLTHWGYTF
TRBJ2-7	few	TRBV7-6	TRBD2	TGTGCCAGCAGCTTAGGTAGCGGGGGCTACGAGCAGTACTTC	CASSLGSGGYEQYF
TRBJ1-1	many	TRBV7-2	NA	TGTGCCAGATTGAGAGGGGGTTTACAAAGGAGCACTGAAGCTTTCTTT	CARLRGGLQRSTEAFF
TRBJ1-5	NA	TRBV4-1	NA	TGCGCCAGCAGCCAAGATTCGAATCAGCCCCAGCATTTT	CASSQDSNQPQHF
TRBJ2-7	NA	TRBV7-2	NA	TGTGCCAGCAGCTTGACCCGCGGTGTTAACTACGAGCAGTACTTC	CASSLTRGVNYEQYF
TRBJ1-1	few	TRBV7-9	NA	TGTGCCAGCAGCTTACTAGGGGATGGAGTGAACACTGAAGCTTTCTTT	CASSLLGDGVNTEAFF
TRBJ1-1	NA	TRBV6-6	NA	TGTGCCAGCGCCAAGGTCTACACTGAAGCTTTCTTT	CASAKVYTEAFF
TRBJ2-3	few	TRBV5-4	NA	TGTGCCAGCAGCTGGGTCTTGGGGGGAGATACGCAGTATTTT	CASSWVLGGDTQYF
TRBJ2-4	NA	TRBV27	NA	TGTGCCAGCAGTTCAGACGGACCTTTAGCCAAAAACATTCAGTACTTC	CASSSDGPLAKNIQYF
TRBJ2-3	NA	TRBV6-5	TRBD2	TGTGCCAGCAGTTACGCCTGGACTAGCGGGGGCGTCCCAGATACGCAGTATTTT	CASSYAWTSGGVPDTQYF
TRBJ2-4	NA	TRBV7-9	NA	TGTGCCAGCAGCTTGGCAAGGGAGAGGGCCAAAAACATTCAGTACTTC	CASSLARERAKNIQYF
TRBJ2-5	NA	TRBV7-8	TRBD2	TGTGCCAGCAGCTTAGATTGGACTAGAGAGACCCAGTACTTC	CASSLDWTRETQYF
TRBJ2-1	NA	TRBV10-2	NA	TGCGCCAGCAGTGGGGTAGCGCCGTCGGATGAGCAGTTCTTC	CASSGVAPSDEQFF
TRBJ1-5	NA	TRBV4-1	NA	TGCGCCAGCAGCCAAGATTCCGGGACCGACAATCAGCCCCAGCATTTT	CASSQDSGTDNQPQHF
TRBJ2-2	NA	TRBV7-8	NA	TGTGCCAGCAGCTTAGCGACGGGCACCGGGGAGCTGTTTTTT	CASSLATGTGELFF
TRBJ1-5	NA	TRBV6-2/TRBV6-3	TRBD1	TGTGCCAGCAGTTCCGGGACAGCCAACAATCAGCCCCAGCATTTT	CASSSGTANNQPQHF
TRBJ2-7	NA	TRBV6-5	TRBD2	TGTGCCAGCAGTTCAGCGGGGGGGCCAAACGAGCAGTACTTC	CASSSAGGPNEQYF
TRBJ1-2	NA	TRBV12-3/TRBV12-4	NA	TGTGCCAGCACCCTGGGGGGACCCTACTATGGCTACACCTTC	CASTLGGPYYGYTF
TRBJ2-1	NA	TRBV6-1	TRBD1	TGTGCCAGCAGTGAAAGTGGGACAGGGTATGGGGAGCAGTTCTTC	CASSESGTGYGEQFF
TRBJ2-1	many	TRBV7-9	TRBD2	TGTGCCAGCAGCCCCCCCCCGGGACTAGCGGGGGCTAGCTCCTACAATGAGCAGTTCTTC	CASSPPPGLAGASSYNEQFF
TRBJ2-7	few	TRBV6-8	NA	TGTGCCAGTCCCGGGACTGCCCCCTACGAGCAGTACTTC	CASPGTAPYEQYF
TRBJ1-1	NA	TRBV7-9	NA	TGTGCCAGCAGCTTACCAGGGAACCTTTATGAAGCTTTCTTT	CASSLPGNLYEAFF
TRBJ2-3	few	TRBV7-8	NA	TGTGCCAGCAGCTTAGTGGAGGGACCGGGACACACAGATACGCAGTATTTT	CASSLVEGPGHTDTQYF
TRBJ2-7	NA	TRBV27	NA	TGTGCCAGCAGTTTATCGGGGGCGGTCTACGAGCAGTACTTC	CASSLSGAVYEQYF
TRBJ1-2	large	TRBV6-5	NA	TGTGCCAGCAGTTACGTCGGAGGGGACTACACCTTC	CASSYVGGDYTF
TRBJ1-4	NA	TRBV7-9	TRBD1	TGTGCCAGCAGCTCCGGGACAGGGACTGAAAAACTGTTTTTT	CASSSGTGTEKLFF
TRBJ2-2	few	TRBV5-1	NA	TGCGCCAGCAGCTTACCCGGAGGGGCTGCGGGGAAGAACACCGGGGAGCTGTTTTTT	CASSLPGGAAGKNTGELFF
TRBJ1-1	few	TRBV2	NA	TGTGCCAGCAGTGAATTCGGGGTTCTTTCGAACACTGAAGCTTTCTTT	CASSEFGVLSNTEAFF
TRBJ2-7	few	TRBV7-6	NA	TGTGCCAGCAGCTTAGAGGGATGGGGGCGGGAGCAGTACTTC	CASSLEGWGREQYF
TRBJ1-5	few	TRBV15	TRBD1	TGTGCCACCAGCAGATTGACAGGGAATAGCAATCAGCCCCAGCATTTT	CATSRLTGNSNQPQHF
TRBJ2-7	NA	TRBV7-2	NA	TGTGCCAGCAGCTTAGCTAGGGGCAGATACGAGCAGTACTTC	CASSLARGRYEQYF
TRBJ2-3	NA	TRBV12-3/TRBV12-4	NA	TGTGCCAGCAGAAACAGTAAAGATACGCAGTATTTT	CASRNSKDTQYF
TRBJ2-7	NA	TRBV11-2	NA	TGTGCCAGCAGCTTAGATTTCGGTCTCTCCTACGAGCAGTACTTC	CASSLDFGLSYEQYF
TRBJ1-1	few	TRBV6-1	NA	TGTGCCAGCCAGCTGGGGGGTGAGACTTTCTTT	CASQLGGETFF
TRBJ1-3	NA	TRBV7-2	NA	TGTGCCAGCAGCTTACGGGGGGCAGGAAACACCATATATTTT	CASSLRGAGNTIYF
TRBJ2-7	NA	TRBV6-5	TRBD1	TGTGCCAGCAGTATGACAGGGCTTGACGAGCAGTACTTC	CASSMTGLDEQYF
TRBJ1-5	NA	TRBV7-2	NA	TGTGCCAGCAGCTTAGCAGGAGGCAATCAGCCCCAGCATTTT	CASSLAGGNQPQHF
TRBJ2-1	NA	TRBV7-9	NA	TGTGCCAGCAGCGTCGGGGGTAATGAGCAGTTCTTC	CASSVGGNEQFF
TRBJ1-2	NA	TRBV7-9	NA	TGTGCCAGCAACTCAGAGGGAGTTTTAAACTATGGCTACACCTTC	CASNSEGVLNYGYTF
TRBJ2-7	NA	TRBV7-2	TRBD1	TGTGCCAGCAGCTTAGTCGACAGGGGCTACGAGCAGTACTTC	CASSLVDRGYEQYF
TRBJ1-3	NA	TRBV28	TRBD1	TGTGCCAGCAGTCCGCTGGACAGGGGCCCTGGAAACACCATATATTTT	CASSPLDRGPGNTIYF
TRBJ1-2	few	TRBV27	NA	TGTGCCAGCAGTTTATCATGGCAGGGTGTTGGCTACACCTTC	CASSLSWQGVGYTF
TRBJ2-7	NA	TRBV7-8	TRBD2	TGTGCCAGCAGCTTAGGGAAAGGACTAGCGGTCCACGAGCAGTACTTC	CASSLGKGLAVHEQYF
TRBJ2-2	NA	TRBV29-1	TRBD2	TGCAGCGTTGAAGGGCGGGGGGCCGCCAACACCGGGGAGCTGTTTTTT	CSVEGRGAANTGELFF
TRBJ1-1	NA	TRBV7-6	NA	TGTGCCAGCAGCTTAGAGGGGCTGAGAGCTGAAGCTTTCTTT	CASSLEGLRAEAFF
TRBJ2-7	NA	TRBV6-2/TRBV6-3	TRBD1	TGTGCCAGCAGTTACCTGGGACAGCGCCTCTACGAGCAGTACTTC	CASSYLGQRLYEQYF
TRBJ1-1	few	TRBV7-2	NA	TGTGCCAGCAGCTTAAATAGCCTGAACACTGAAGCTTTCTTT	CASSLNSLNTEAFF
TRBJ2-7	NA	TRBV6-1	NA	TGTGCCAGCAGTGAAGCGGTGGGTTACCTTTCCTACGAGCAGTACTTC	CASSEAVGYLSYEQYF